The source of this T cell receptor (beta chain) is a study of response to subunit inactivated influenza vaccine. General study findings and limits: The authors offered the suggestion that each seasonal influenza vaccination recruits few new T cells.

In its sample, this clonotype was seen a few times. Its antigen is still unknown. TCRdb analysed the RT-PCR reads with MiXCR anew, one entry per CDR3 protein. This sample has hundreds of thousands of distinct CDR3 sequences, with 14% found just once. The CDR3 runs 15 residues. The V segment lost 3 bases and the J segment 7 bases; nucleotides outside the gene matches: 6. CDR1 is SGHRS and CDR2 is YFSETQ in the germline V gene. Sequences were derived from PBMCs from blood, sampled 14 to 15 days before vaccination. The source of this sequence is a man aged 50 or older who received an inactivated influenza vaccine. V is TRBV5-1 and J is TRBJ2-7; TRBD2 aligns across 14 bases. The CDR3 loop is CASSSTGLAGGEQYF. The CDR3 nucleotides read TGCGCCAGCAGCTCAACAGGACTAGCGGGAGGAGAGCAGTACTTC. The variable domain in full, with the rest retrieved from reference TRBV5-1 and TRBJ2-7, is KAGVTQTPRYLIKTRGQQVTLSCSPISGHRSVSWYQQTPGQGLQFLFEYFSETQRNKGNFPGRFSGRQFSNSRSEMNVSTLELGDSALYLCASSSTGLAGGEQYFGPGTRLTVT.